These T cell receptor beta chains were read from a single sample in a study of cytomegalovirus exposure and HLA in healthy donors. Libraries were prepared by immunoSEQ multiplex PCR; TCRdb keeps only in-frame clonotypes and omits some of them. Of about 100,000 clones listed, about four fifths are singletons. The sequenced material came from PBMCs. The receptors shown here come from a middle-aged man in good health and CMV-seropositive. CDR3s include the opening cysteine and the closing phenylalanine or tryptophan. A D gene is named only where the DNA matches it firmly. Size tells how often a clone was seen (once, few, many) or the class of an expanded clone, and some rows leave it out.

>TRBJ2-3|TRBV7-9|NA|NA
CASSRGGDTQYF
TGTGCCAGCAGCAGGGGAGGAGATACGCAGTATTTT
>TRBJ2-7|TRBV7-9|TRBD1|once
CASSLRTGGVYEQYF
TGTGCCAGCAGTCTTAGAACAGGGGGCGTGTACGAGCAGTACTTC
>TRBJ1-1|TRBV21-1|NA|few
CASSKFYGGNTEAFF
TGTGCCAGCAGCAAATTCTACGGGGGGAACACTGAAGCTTTCTTT
>TRBJ1-1|TRBV11-2|NA|few
CASSLDYNTEAFF
TGTGCCAGCAGCTTAGATTATAACACTGAAGCTTTCTTT
>TRBJ2-7|TRBV6-1|TRBD1|NA
CASSRDSLREQYF
TGTGCCAGCAGTCGGGACAGTCTTAGGGAGCAGTACTTC
>TRBJ1-2|TRBV6-5|TRBD1|NA
CASSYSGGSYYGYTF
TGTGCCAGCAGTTACTCAGGGGGCTCATACTATGGCTACACCTTC
>TRBJ2-1|TRBV7-2|TRBD1|few
CASSRSGTGTYNEQFF
TGTGCCAGCAGTAGATCCGGGACAGGAACCTACAATGAGCAGTTCTTC
>TRBJ2-7|TRBV27|NA|NA
CASSKWGGQVTYEQYF
TGTGCCAGCAGTAAATGGGGGGGACAGGTTACCTACGAGCAGTACTTC
>TRBJ2-2|TRBV2|TRBD1|few
CASRYRGTGELFF
TGTGCCAGCAGATACAGGGGTACCGGGGAGCTGTTTTTT
>TRBJ1-2|TRBV7-9|TRBD1|NA
CASSLTGGAYGYTF
TGTGCCAGCAGCTTAACAGGGGGCGCTTATGGCTACACCTTC
>TRBJ2-7|TRBV6-5|TRBD2|NA
CASGGGAIYEQYF
TGTGCCAGTGGCGGGGGGGCCATCTACGAGCAGTACTTC
>TRBJ1-1|TRBV5-1|TRBD1|once
CASSQGASNTEAFF
TGCGCCAGCTCCCAGGGGGCGTCGAACACTGAAGCTTTCTTT
>TRBJ1-1|TRBV6-5|NA|NA
CASSYQARGTEAFF
TGTGCCAGCAGTTACCAGGCCCGAGGGACTGAAGCTTTCTTT
>TRBJ1-2|TRBV29-1|TRBD1|NA
CSVAGQGWYGYTF
TGCAGCGTCGCCGGACAGGGGTGGTATGGCTACACCTTC
>TRBJ1-5|TRBV15|NA|few
CATSRDRRSNQPQHF
TGTGCCACCAGCAGAGATCGCAGGAGCAATCAGCCCCAGCATTTT
>TRBJ2-7|TRBV4-2|NA|NA
CASSQTGSYEQYF
TGTGCCAGCAGCCAAACAGGTTCCTACGAGCAGTACTTC
>TRBJ1-3|TRBV15|NA|NA
CASTRRSGNTIYF
TGTGCCAGCACACGCAGGTCTGGAAACACCATATATTTT
>TRBJ2-1|TRBV28|TRBD2|NA
CASSILAGEYNEQFF
TGTGCCAGCAGTATTCTAGCGGGAGAGTACAATGAGCAGTTCTTC
>TRBJ1-2|TRBV28|TRBD1|NA
CASSLTQGVDGYTF
TGTGCCAGCAGTTTAACGCAGGGGGTCGATGGCTACACCTTC
>TRBJ2-7|TRBV9|NA|once
CASSPGGYYGQYF
TGTGCCAGCAGCCCCGGGGGATACTACGGGCAGTACTTC
>TRBJ2-1|TRBV6-1|TRBD2|NA
CASSEALGTSGGVEQFF
TGTGCCAGCAGTGAAGCGCTGGGGACTAGCGGGGGGGTTGAGCAGTTCTTC
>TRBJ2-7|TRBV6-5|TRBD2|NA
CASSSGTSGYEQYF
TGTGCCAGCAGTTCCGGGACTAGCGGCTACGAGCAGTACTTC
>TRBJ2-2|TRBV11-3|NA|NA
CASSLDSRPGLPINTGELFF
TGTGCCAGCAGCTTAGATTCTAGGCCCGGACTCCCCATAAACACCGGGGAGCTGTTTTTT
>TRBJ1-1|TRBV4-1|NA|NA
CASSQGQGNTEAFF
TGCGCCAGCAGCCAAGGCCAGGGGAACACTGAAGCTTTCTTT
>TRBJ1-1|TRBV11-2|NA|NA
CASSLWEGSTEAFF
TGTGCCAGCAGCTTATGGGAGGGGAGCACTGAAGCTTTCTTT
>TRBJ2-7|TRBV7-9|NA|NA
CASSPTTSQASYEQYF
TGTGCCAGCAGCCCGACCACCTCCCAGGCCTCCTACGAGCAGTACTTC
>TRBJ2-4|TRBV6-1|TRBD1|NA
CASSEGSGQVNIQYF
TGTGCCAGCAGTGAGGGATCCGGACAGGTTAACATTCAGTACTTC
>TRBJ1-5|TRBV6-5|NA|once
CASSEAYNQPQHF
TGTGCCAGCAGTGAAGCGTACAATCAGCCCCAGCATTTT
>TRBJ1-1|TRBV7-2|NA|NA
CASSLQQALGAFF
TGTGCCAGCAGCCTGCAACAGGCCCTGGGAGCTTTCTTT
>TRBJ1-2|TRBV9|NA|few
CASSVGGDYGYTF
TGTGCCAGCAGCGTAGGGGGGGACTATGGCTACACCTTC
>TRBJ2-7|TRBV15|NA|few
CATSRAGAETYEQYF
TGTGCCACCAGCAGAGCTGGCGCGGAGACCTACGAGCAGTACTTC
>TRBJ1-2|TRBV7-2|NA|NA
CASAPRAGANYGYTF
TGTGCCAGCGCTCCAAGGGCAGGGGCTAACTATGGCTACACCTTC